This T cell receptor beta chain was sequenced during a study of identical twins. Using its own MiXCR run on the 5' RACE reads, TCRdb lists one record per CDR3 protein. The table has a few hundred thousand distinct CDR3 sequences, over 8.5% seen once. Healthy Caucasians provided all donations. The V and J ends lost 1 base and 5 bases respectively, with 11 bases between them. Germline V gene sequence: CDR1 LNHNV, CDR2 YYDKDF (reference sequence). CDR3 length equals 14 residues. This clonotype appeared a few times. No antigen is known for it. Study-wide results and caveats: Fewer insertions marked abundant cord blood beta clonotypes; young adult naive trended weakly, memory not at all. Cross-sectional statistical analysis was relied on for the conclusions, without the same donors being followed.

The data also belong to a second study, concerning yellow fever vaccine responses in identical twins.

Sequenced input: PBMCs. The TCR was taken from a woman under 30 in good health. The chain joins TRBV15 to TRBJ1-1; D not resolved. The DNA of the CDR3 is TGTGCCACCAGCAGAGCATCCTCGGGAACTGAAGCTTTCTTT. This translates into CATSRASSGTEAFF. The variable domain in full, completed from reference TRBV15 and TRBJ1-1, reads DAMVIQNPRYQVTQFGKPVTLSCSQTLNHNVMYWYQQKSSQAPKLLFHYYDKDFNNEADTPDNFQSRRPNTSFCFLDIRSPGLGDTAMYLCATSRASSGTEAFFGQGTRLTVV.